This T cell receptor (beta chain) was sequenced for a study of beta chain features in type 1 diabetes. The study, taken as a whole, reports: In all four CD4+ subsets, TCRB CDR3 length was significantly, moderately reduced in type 1 diabetes.

A remark on this clone: Its specificity is not known.

CDR3 length: 14 residues. The V end lost 6 bases, the J end lost 2 bases, and 12 bases lay between the germline ends. Germline CDR1 and CDR2: MNHEY and SVGAGI. Isolated RNA was reverse transcribed in full, so expressed TCRB transcripts were sequenced. Only in-frame clones appear in the TCRdb table, and some are missing; sequencing was by immunoSEQ multiplex PCR. Found here are 150,000 to 200,000 clones, 8.5% to 10% of them singletons; the top ten hold roughly 0.7%. Each sorted fraction was over 95% pure. The sequence came from a woman aged 30 to 39 with type 1 diabetes. The rearrangement uses TRBV6-5 and TRBJ2-3, with no clear D. Material for sequencing was central memory CD4+ T cells from blood. DNA for the CDR3: TGTGCCAGCAGAGAAGCGTTTTCCACAGATACGCAGTATTTT. Translating gives CASREAFSTDTQYF.